The 9 T cell receptor beta chains in this list originate from one sample, sequenced in a study of T cells in Graves' hyperthyroidism and ophthalmopathy. RNA transcripts yielded amplified TCR beta CDR3 regions. The HTBI set primed first-round TCR CDR3 RT-PCR. TCRdb reprocessed the multiplex PCR reads via MiXCR and lists one record per CDR3 protein. The sample consists of approximately 430,000 distinct CDR3 sequences, more than 15% of them appearing once. The sequenced sample consisted of blood. These receptors all stem from a woman aged 18-29 years with Graves' hyperthyroidism.

Only a few counts were recorded for this clonotype. The chain employs TRBV9 and TRBJ1-4, with D possibly being TRBD1 (6 bases). Trimming removed 3 bases at V and 4 bases at J, with 13 bases between. CDR1 SGDLS and CDR2 YYNGEE come from the germline V gene. The CDR3 length is 15 residues. As DNA, the CDR3 is TGTGCCAGCAGCGGCGGACAGCTTCTTAATGAAAAACTGTTTTTT. Translated, it gives CASSGGQLLNEKLFF.

This clonotype was observed a few times. This sequence joins TRBV6-1 and TRBJ2-1; maybe TRBD2 (6 bases). V lost 4 bases and J lost 10, with 17 bases in between. CDR1 is MNHNS and CDR2 is SASEGT in the germline V gene. This CDR3 contains 14 residues. The CDR3 region is CASSVEDSSGEQFF. CDR3 sequence (DNA): TGTGCCAGCAGTGTAGAGGACTCCAGCGGGGAGCAGTTCTTC.

This clonotype was recorded at least ten times. This chain joins TRBV7-3 and TRBJ2-3; 8 bases are shared with TRBD2. This CDR3 has 16 residues. The germline gives CDR1 SGHTA, CDR2 FQGTGA. Losses at the gene ends were 1 base for V and 1 base for J; bases not matched to a gene: 4. The CDR3 coding sequence is TGTGCCAGCAGCTTAAACCCAGCGGGGGGCACAGATACGCAGTATTTT. Protein: CASSLNPAGGTDTQYF.

This clonotype was detected many times. The chain uses TRBV10-3 and TRBJ1-1; tentatively, D is TRBD1 (5 bases). Germline CDR1 reads ENHRY; CDR2 reads SYGVKD. V dropped 6 bases and J dropped 7 bases, with 18 bases sitting between them. The CDR3 spans 14 residues. CDR3 amino acids: CAISADRGSGEAFF. Written as DNA, the CDR3 is TGTGCCATCAGCGCCGACAGAGGGTCGGGTGAAGCTTTCTTT.

This clonotype was seen ten or more times. The rearrangement uses TRBV12-3 or TRBV12-4 and TRBJ1-4; D is unresolved. V gave up 1 base and J gave up 5 bases, with 8 bases separating them. This CDR3 has 14 amino acids. The CDR3 DNA sequence: TGTGCCAGCAGTTTAGATCGGGAGAATGAAAAACTGTTTTTT. As protein: CASSLDRENEKLFF.

The table lists this clonotype with many counts. The chain recombines TRBV28 with TRBJ1-2; D ambiguous. CDR3 length: 15 amino acids. Germline CDR1 is MDHEN and CDR2 is SYDVKM. Trimming shortened V by 7 bases and J by 4 bases, and 19 bases separated the two germline ends. CDR3 amino acids: CASTRRPTLPYGYTF. CDR3 DNA sequence: TGTGCCAGCACCCGAAGGCCGACTCTACCCTATGGCTACACCTTC.

To note about this clonotype: A much larger clone is a single base away; this may be a read error. This sequence joins TRBV7-9 and TRBJ2-1; D remains unclear. With 5 bases removed from V and 4 bases from J, the gap between germline ends came to 12 bases. The CDR3 spans 14 residues. Germline values: CDR1 SEHNR, CDR2 FQNEAQ (reference sequence). The CDR3 DNA is TGTGCCAGCAGCCCGCGACTGATATACAATGAGCAGTTCTTC. Its protein product is CASSPRLIYNEQFF.

The sample holds many counts of this clonotype. V gene TRBV2 combines with J gene TRBJ2-7, with 9 nucleotides matching TRBD1. The CDR3 totals 14 residues. Germline V CDR1 and CDR2: SNHLY, FYNNEI. V shed 4 bases, J shed 2 bases, and the junction held 3 bases outside the gene matches. This CDR3 is CASSAGTGPYEQYF. The CDR3 DNA follows: TGTGCCAGCAGTGCCGGGACAGGGCCCTACGAGCAGTACTTC.

This clonotype was detected many times. The genes are TRBV18 and TRBJ1-5, with D possibly TRBD1 on 6 matching bases. Germline-derived CDR1 and CDR2 are KGHSH and LQKENI. Trimming removed 8 bases at V and 0 bases at J, with 11 bases between. The CDR3 loop spans 14 amino acids. The DNA of the CDR3 is TGTGCCAGCGCTAGGGGGGATAGCAATCAGCCCCAGCATTTT. It specifies CASARGDSNQPQHF.